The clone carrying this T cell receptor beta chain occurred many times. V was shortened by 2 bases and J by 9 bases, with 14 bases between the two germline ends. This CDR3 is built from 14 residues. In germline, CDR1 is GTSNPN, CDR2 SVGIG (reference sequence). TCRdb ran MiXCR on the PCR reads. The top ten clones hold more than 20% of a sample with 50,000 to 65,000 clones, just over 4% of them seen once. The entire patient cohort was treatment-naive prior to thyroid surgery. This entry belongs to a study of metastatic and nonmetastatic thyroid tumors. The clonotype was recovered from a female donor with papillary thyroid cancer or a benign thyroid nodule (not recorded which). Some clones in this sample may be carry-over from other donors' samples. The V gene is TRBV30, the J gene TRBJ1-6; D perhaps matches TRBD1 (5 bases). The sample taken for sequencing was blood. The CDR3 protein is CAWSNLGAGSPLHF. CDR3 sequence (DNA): TGTGCCTGGAGTAACCTAGGGGCGGGTTCACCCCTCCACTTT.